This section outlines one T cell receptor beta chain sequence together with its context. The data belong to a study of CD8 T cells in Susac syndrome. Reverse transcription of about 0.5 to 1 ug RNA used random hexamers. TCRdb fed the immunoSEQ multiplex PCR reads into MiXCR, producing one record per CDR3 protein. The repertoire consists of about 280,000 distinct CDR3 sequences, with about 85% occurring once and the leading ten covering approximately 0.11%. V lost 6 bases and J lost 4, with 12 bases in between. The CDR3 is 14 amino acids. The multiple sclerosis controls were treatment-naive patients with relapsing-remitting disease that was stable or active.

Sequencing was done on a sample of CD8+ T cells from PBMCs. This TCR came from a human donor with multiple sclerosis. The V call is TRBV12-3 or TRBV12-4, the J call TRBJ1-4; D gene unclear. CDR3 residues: CASSRGRYNEKLFF. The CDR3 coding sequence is TGTGCCAGCAGCCGCGGGAGGTATAATGAAAAACTGTTTTTT.